This T cell receptor (beta chain) was documented in a study of blood T cell repertoires in COVID-19. Study as a whole: Some COVID-19 samples were acute and others convalescent; all came from the United States, Italy and Spain.

Enrolled through a virtual design, the participants were between roughly 18 and 90 years of age and came from under 30 US areas. Profiling relied on immunoSEQ multiplex PCR, and the TCRdb table lists in-frame clones only, not all of them. This table has 250,000 to 300,000 clones, 89% appearing once. CDR1 is MDHEN, CDR2 SYDVKM, per germline. The CDR3 totals 14 residues. V lost 6 bases, J lost 5 bases, and 11 bases lay in between. The V gene is TRBV28, the J gene TRBJ1-6, with D perhaps matching TRBD1 (5 bases). The sequence derives from a woman aged 40 to 50 who had recovered from COVID-19. Material for sequencing was PBMCs or T cells enriched from blood (not recorded which). The DNA of the CDR3 is TGTGCCAGCAGGGGGGAGGTTGATAATTCACCCCTCCACTTT. It codes for CASRGEVDNSPLHF.